What follows are 22 T cell receptor beta chains derived from one specimen sequenced in a study of cytomegalovirus exposure and HLA in healthy donors. Researchers ran the PCR with 60 Vbeta and 13 Jbeta primers. Assay: immunoSEQ multiplex PCR; the TCRdb copy retains only in-frame clones and omits some. The repertoire holds some 200,000 clones, less than 85% seen once, with over 0.55% in the top ten. What was sequenced was PBMCs. The source of these receptors is a man aged 18 to 29 in good health and CMV-seronegative.

This clone turned up a few times. The V and J genes are TRBV29-1 and TRBJ1-1; D may be TRBD1 (5 bases). The CDR3 spans 13 residues. V was pared by 7 bases and J by 0 bases, with 12 bases between. Germline V gene data show CDR1 as SQVTM and CDR2 as ANQGSEA. CDR3 sequence: CSADQGMNTEAFF. CDR3 in DNA: TGCAGCGCAGATCAGGGTATGAACACTGAAGCTTTCTTT.

The rearrangement joins TRBV21-1 to TRBJ2-1; TRBD2 is the table's D call, not checked against the DNA. TRBV21-1 has pseudogene status. The CDR3 is 19 residues long. CDR3 in amino acids: CASSKPKAHQAKPYNEQFF. The CDR3 nucleotides are TGTGCCAGCAGCAAACCGAAAGCGCACCAAGCCAAACCCTACAATGAGCAGTTCTTC.

V usage is TRBV27 and J usage is TRBJ1-1; D is perhaps TRBD1 (6 bases). The CDR3 length is 15 residues. Germline lookup yields CDR1 MNHEY and CDR2 SMNVEV (reference sequence). V shed 3 bases and J shed 4 bases, with 15 bases lying between them. The CDR3 here is CASSLMGAAGTEAFF. The CDR3 DNA reads as TGTGCCAGCAGTTTGATGGGGGCGGCTGGCACTGAAGCTTTCTTT.

The rearrangement links TRBV2 to TRBJ1-2; D perhaps matches TRBD1 (6 bases). The CDR3 has 15 residues. V shed 5 bases and J shed 0 bases, with 13 bases lying between them. Germline CDR1 reads SNHLY; CDR2 reads FYNNEI. CDR3 nucleotides: TGTGCCAGCAGTCCATTTAGACAGGCTAACTATGGCTACACCTTC. Protein product: CASSPFRQANYGYTF.

With regard to this clone: Other DNA sequences in this specimen translate into the identical CDR3. The V gene is TRBV14, the J gene TRBJ1-1; weak D call: TRBD1 (5 bases). The CDR3 has 14 amino acids. The V gene lost 3 bases and the J gene lost 4 bases, with 12 bases spanning the gap. The germline CDR1 and CDR2 sequences are SGHDN and FVKESK. The CDR3 here is CASSHIGGGTEAFF. The CDR3 DNA sequence: TGTGCCAGCAGCCATATCGGGGGAGGCACTGAAGCTTTCTTT.

V is TRBV4-1 and J is TRBJ2-2; a weak D match, TRBD2 (6 bases). Trimming took off 6 bases at V and 4 bases at J, with 12 bases between the two ends. The CDR3 is 14 residues long. Germline CDR1 reads MGHRA; CDR2 reads YSYEKL. The CDR3 spells CASSPTRFTGELFF. DNA of the CDR3: TGCGCCAGCAGTCCGACTAGGTTCACCGGGGAGCTGTTTTTT.

There are a few counts of this clone. The CDR3 region has the DNA TGTGCCAGCAGCGTCCGGGACTCTCCTTGGGAGCAGTACTTC. Protein product: CASSVRDSPWEQYF. The J gene is TRBJ2-7, the V gene TRBV9; maybe TRBD2 (6 bases). The germline V and J ends were trimmed by 2 bases and 7 bases, with 16 bases remaining between them. CDR1 is SGDLS, CDR2 YYNGEE, per germline. The CDR3 runs to 14 residues.

V usage is TRBV30 and J usage is TRBJ2-7, with TRBD1 matching 7 bases. Germline CDR1 GTSNPN, CDR2 SVGIG (reference sequence). The CDR3 covers 12 residues. Germline trimming cut 5 bases from V and 3 bases from J; bases unmatched to any gene: 4. CDR3: CAWARQGYEQYF. The CDR3 bases are TGTGCCTGGGCCCGACAGGGCTACGAGCAGTACTTC.

This chain connects TRBV5-8 to TRBJ2-7; possible D gene TRBD1, 5 bases. V was clipped by 2 bases and J by 1 base, with 13 bases between them. The CDR3 has 15 residues. Germline V lookup: CDR1 SGHTS, CDR2 YDEGEE. In nucleotides, the CDR3 is TGTGCCAGCAGCTTTGCGACAGCGTTGTCCTACGAGCAGTACTTC. It is translated as CASSFATALSYEQYF.

Note on this clone: Sequence at one end of the junction differs from germline and may be a read error. The chain is built from TRBV7-9 and TRBJ2-1; TRBD1 matches 9 bases. This CDR3 spans 16 amino acids. Germline V lookup: CDR1 SEHNR, CDR2 FQNEAQ (reference sequence). The chain's CDR3 is CSSSAIRDRDYNEQFF. CDR3 sequence (DNA): TGTTCCAGCAGTGCAATCCGGGACAGGGATTACAATGAGCAGTTCTTC. The full variable domain, its missing parts supplied by reference TRBV7-9 and TRBJ2-1, is DTGVSQNPRHKITKRGQNVTFRCDPISEHNRLYWYRQTLGQGPEFLTYFQNEAQLEKSRLLSDRFSAERPKGSFSTLEIQRTEQGDSAMYLCSSSAIRDRDYNEQFFGPGTRLTVL.

The chain employs TRBV27 and TRBJ2-7, with 9 bases fitting TRBD2. V lost 5 bases, J lost 7 bases, and 9 bases stayed unmatched. CDR3 length: 14 residues. CDR1 is MNHEY and CDR2 is SMNVEV in the germline V gene (reference sequence). Written as DNA, the CDR3 is TGTGCCAGCAGTCGACTAGCGGCAAGAGAGGAGCAGTACTTC. It is translated as CASSRLAAREEQYF.

Only a few counts were recorded for this clone. The chain uses TRBV4-2 and TRBJ2-7; 7 positions agree with TRBD2. The V segment lost 1 base and the J segment 0 bases; nucleotides outside the gene matches: 3. This CDR3 has 15 residues. Germline V gene sequence: CDR1 LGHNA, CDR2 YNFKEQ. This CDR3 reads CASSQAGGSSYEQYF. CDR3 nucleotide sequence: TGTGCCAGCAGCCAAGCGGGAGGAAGCTCCTACGAGCAGTACTTC.

The CDR3 DNA follows: TGTGCCAGCAGGATGACAGGGGACGTCAATCAGCCCCAGCATTTT. This sequence encodes CASRMTGDVNQPQHF. The V gene is TRBV6-5, the J gene TRBJ1-5; 8 bases fit TRBD1. Germline V gives CDR1 MNHEY, CDR2 SVGAGI. The CDR3 has 15 amino acids. V lost 6 bases and J lost 3; bases outside the gene matches: 7.

This chain's CDR3 is CASSLSPSGSAYEQYF. The CDR3 DNA sequence: TGTGCCAGCAGTTTATCTCCTAGCGGGAGTGCGTACGAGCAGTACTTC. The chain recombines TRBV27 with TRBJ2-7; 10 bases are a match to TRBD2. The CDR3 runs 16 residues. Trimming removed 0 bases from V and 4 bases from J; junction bases left unmatched: 6. Germline values: CDR1 MNHEY, CDR2 SMNVEV (reference sequence).

The chain uses TRBV7-8 and TRBJ1-4; D is perhaps TRBD1 (6 bases). This CDR3 region has 15 residues. V lost 6 bases and J lost 2, with 13 bases in between. CDR1 SGHVS and CDR2 FQNEAQ come from the germline V gene. In DNA, the CDR3 is TGTGCCAGCAGTCCGTGGACAGTTACTAATGAAAAACTGTTTTTT. As protein: CASSPWTVTNEKLFF.

The rearrangement joins TRBV29-1 to TRBJ1-1, with D unresolved. The V and J ends lost 3 bases and 0 bases respectively, with 5 bases between them. The CDR3 totals 12 residues. Germline V gives CDR1 SQVTM, CDR2 ANQGSEA. CDR3 sequence (DNA): TGCAGCGTTGACACAATGAACACTGAAGCTTTCTTT. It translates to CSVDTMNTEAFF.

This clone was detected once. The V and J genes are TRBV5-1 and TRBJ2-1; D is perhaps TRBD2 (7 bases). Trimming cost V 4 bases and J 0 bases, with 17 bases left between them. CDR1 and CDR2 (germline): SGHRS, YFSETQ. The CDR3 covers 17 residues. DNA for the CDR3: TGCGCCAGCAGCGCGGGGGCTGGGCTGCCCTCCTACAATGAGCAGTTCTTC. Translating it yields CASSAGAGLPSYNEQFF. Using reference TRBV5-1 and TRBJ2-1 for the parts outside the CDR3, the full variable domain is KAGVTQTPRYLIKTRGQQVTLSCSPISGHRSVSWYQQTPGQGLQFLFEYFSETQRNKGNFPGRFSGRQFSNSRSEMNVSTLELGDSALYLCASSAGAGLPSYNEQFFGPGTRLTVL.

This sequence joins TRBV29-1 and TRBJ1-2, with 8 bases fitting TRBD1. The junction had 4 bases not matched to a gene; V was cut back by 5 bases and J by 2 bases. The CDR3 runs to 13 residues. Germline lookup yields CDR1 SQVTM and CDR2 ANQGSEA. For the CDR3, the DNA is TGCAGCGTTACCGACAGGGGCAACTATGGCTACACCTTC. Amino acid sequence: CSVTDRGNYGYTF.

There are a few counts of this clone. CDR3 sequence (DNA): TGTGCCAGCAGTTTATCGCGATCCCTGGCCAACGTCCTGACTTTC. As protein: CASSLSRSLANVLTF. This chain links TRBV28 with TRBJ2-6; D not certain. With 1 base removed from V and 6 bases from J, the gap between germline ends came to 10 bases. Germline CDR1 is MDHEN and CDR2 is SYDVKM. CDR3 length equals 15 residues.

The chain is built from TRBV27 and TRBJ2-7, with D tentatively TRBD1 (6 bases). CDR1 is MNHEY and CDR2 is SMNVEV in the germline V gene (reference sequence). This CDR3 has 16 amino acids. V dropped 5 bases and J dropped 4 bases, with 21 bases sitting between them. CDR3 region: CASSIVSGHNRYEQYF. The CDR3 region has the DNA TGTGCCAGCAGTATTGTTTCGGGACACAATCGTTACGAGCAGTACTTC.

The gene calls are TRBV7-9 and TRBJ2-3; TRBD1 aligns across 7 bases. The V gene's germline CDR1 is SEHNR and CDR2 FQNEAQ (reference sequence). CDR3 length equals 19 residues. Trimming cost V 4 bases and J 5 bases; bases outside gene matches: 21. CDR3 residues: CASSYAWTPGQLFVDTQYF. The DNA of the CDR3 is TGTGCCAGCAGCTACGCATGGACTCCGGGACAGCTCTTTGTAGATACGCAGTATTTT.

The rearrangement uses TRBV10-1 and TRBJ2-7; a possible D gene is TRBD1 (6 bases). Per the germline V gene, CDR1 is WNHNN and CDR2 is SYGVQD (reference sequence). The CDR3 has 12 amino acids. Trimming took 3 bases from V and 6 from J, leaving 9 bases between them. CDR3 sequence reads: CASSDTGLEQYF. The CDR3 nucleotides read TGCGCCAGCAGTGATACAGGGCTCGAGCAGTACTTC.